The source of this T cell receptor beta chain is a study of CD8+ T cells in alopecia areata. In each case, RNA was isolated and then reverse transcribed into cDNA as the sequencing template. This table comes from immunoSEQ multiplex PCR, and its TCRdb copy is limited to in-frame clones, with some not included. The table records over 200,000 clones, about three fifths of them present only once. V was pared by 5 bases and J by 0 bases, with 10 bases between. The CDR3 consists of 14 residues. From germline, CDR1 is SQVTM and CDR2 ANQGSEA. The gene calls are TRBV29-1 and TRBJ2-2; D possibly corresponds to TRBD1 (5 bases). The material was CD4+ T cells sorted from blood, obtained at week 0. The source of this sequence is a human donor with alopecia areata. Written as DNA, the CDR3 is TGCAGCGTTAGTGCACAGGCGAACACCGGGGAGCTGTTTTTT. Translated: CSVSAQANTGELFF.